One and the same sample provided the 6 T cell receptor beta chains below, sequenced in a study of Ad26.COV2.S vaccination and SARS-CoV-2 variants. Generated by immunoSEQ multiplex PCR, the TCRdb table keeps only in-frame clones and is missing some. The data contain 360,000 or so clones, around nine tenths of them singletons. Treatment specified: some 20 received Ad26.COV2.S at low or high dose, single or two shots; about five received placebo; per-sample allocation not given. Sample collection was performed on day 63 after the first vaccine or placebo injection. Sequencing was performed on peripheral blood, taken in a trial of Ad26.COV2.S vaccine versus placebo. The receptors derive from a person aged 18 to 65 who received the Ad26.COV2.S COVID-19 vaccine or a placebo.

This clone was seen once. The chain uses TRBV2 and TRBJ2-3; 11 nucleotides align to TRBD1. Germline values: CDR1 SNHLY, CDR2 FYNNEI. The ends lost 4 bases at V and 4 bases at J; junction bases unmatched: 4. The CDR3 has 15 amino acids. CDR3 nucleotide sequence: TGTGCCAGCAGTGTGTTGGGACAGGGGGCAGATACGCAGTATTTT. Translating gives CASSVLGQGADTQYF.

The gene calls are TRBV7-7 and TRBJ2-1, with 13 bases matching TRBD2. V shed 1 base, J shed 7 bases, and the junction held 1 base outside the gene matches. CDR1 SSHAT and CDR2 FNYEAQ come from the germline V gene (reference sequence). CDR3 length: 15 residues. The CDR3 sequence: CASSLGLAGGNEQFF. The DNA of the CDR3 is TGTGCCAGCAGCTTAGGACTAGCGGGAGGAAATGAGCAGTTCTTC.

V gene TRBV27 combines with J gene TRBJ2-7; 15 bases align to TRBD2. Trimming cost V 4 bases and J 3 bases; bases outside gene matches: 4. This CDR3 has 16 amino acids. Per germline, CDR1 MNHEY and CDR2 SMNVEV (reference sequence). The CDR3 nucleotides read TGTGCCAGCAGTTCTCCGGGACTAGCGGGAGGCTACGAGCAGTACTTC. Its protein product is CASSSPGLAGGYEQYF.

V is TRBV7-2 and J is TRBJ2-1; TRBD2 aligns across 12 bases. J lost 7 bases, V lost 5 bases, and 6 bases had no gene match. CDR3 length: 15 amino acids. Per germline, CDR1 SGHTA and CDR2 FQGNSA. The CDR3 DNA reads TGTGCCAGCAGCCCATCTAGCGGGAGGGTGAATGAGCAGTTCTTC. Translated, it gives CASSPSSGRVNEQFF. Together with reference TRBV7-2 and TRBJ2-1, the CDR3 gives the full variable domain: GAGVSQSPSNKVTEKGKDVELRCDPISGHTALYWYRQSLGQGLEFLIYFQGNSAPDKSGLPSDRFSAERTGGSVSTLTIQRTQQEDSAVYLCASSPSSGRVNEQFFGPGTRLTVL.

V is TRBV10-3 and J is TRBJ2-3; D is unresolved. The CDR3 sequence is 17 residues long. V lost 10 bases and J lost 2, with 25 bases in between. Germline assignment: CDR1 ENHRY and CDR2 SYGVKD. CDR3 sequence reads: CATIDVGFDTNTDTQYF. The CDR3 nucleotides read TGTGCCACGATAGACGTAGGGTTCGATACTAACACAGATACGCAGTATTTT.

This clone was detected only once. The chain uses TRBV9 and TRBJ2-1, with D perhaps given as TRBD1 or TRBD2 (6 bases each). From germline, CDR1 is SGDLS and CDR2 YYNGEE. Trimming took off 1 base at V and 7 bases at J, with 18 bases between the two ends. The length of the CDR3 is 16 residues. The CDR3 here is CASSVFGGGYRNEQFF. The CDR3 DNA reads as TGTGCCAGCAGCGTATTTGGAGGGGGATATCGTAATGAGCAGTTCTTC.